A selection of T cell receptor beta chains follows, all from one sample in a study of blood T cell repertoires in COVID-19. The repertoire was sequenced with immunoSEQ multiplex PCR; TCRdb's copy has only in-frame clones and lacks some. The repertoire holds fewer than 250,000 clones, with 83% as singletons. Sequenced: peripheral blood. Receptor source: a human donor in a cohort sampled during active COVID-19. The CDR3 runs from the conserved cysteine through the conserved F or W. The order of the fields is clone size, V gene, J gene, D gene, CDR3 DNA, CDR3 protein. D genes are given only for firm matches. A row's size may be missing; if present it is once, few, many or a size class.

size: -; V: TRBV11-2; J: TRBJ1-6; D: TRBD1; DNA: TGTGCCAGCAGCCTCCAATCCACAGGGGAGCAACCCCTCCACTTT; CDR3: CASSLQSTGEQPLHF
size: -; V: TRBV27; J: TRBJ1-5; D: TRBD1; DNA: TGTGCCAGCAGTATCGGGACAGGGTTATATCAGCCCCAGCATTTT; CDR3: CASSIGTGLYQPQHF
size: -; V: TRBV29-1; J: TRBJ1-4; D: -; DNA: TGCAGCGCCTACAGGAATGAAAAACTGTTTTTT; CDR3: CSAYRNEKLFF
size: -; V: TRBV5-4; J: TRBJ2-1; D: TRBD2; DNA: TGTGCCAGCAGCTTAGCTAGCGGGGGAACCTACAATGAGCAGTTCTTC; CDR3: CASSLASGGTYNEQFF
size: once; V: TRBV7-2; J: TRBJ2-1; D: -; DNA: TGTGCCAGCAGCTTAGCCAGGACAGCCTTACTTGGGGAATACAATGAGCAGTTCTTC; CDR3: CASSLARTALLGEYNEQFF
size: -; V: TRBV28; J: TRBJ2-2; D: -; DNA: TGTGCCAGCAGTTCCCCGGGACAAGGGGTCGCCGGGGAGCTGTTTTTT; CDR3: CASSSPGQGVAGELFF
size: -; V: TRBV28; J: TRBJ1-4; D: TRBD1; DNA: TGTGCCAGCAGTCCCAGACAGGGGGCGAGGGCGACTAATGAAAAACTGTTTTTT; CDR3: CASSPRQGARATNEKLFF
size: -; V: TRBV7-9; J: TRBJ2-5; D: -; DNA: TGTGCCAGCAGCGTAGACGGAGTTGGGGAGACCCAGTACTTC; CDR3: CASSVDGVGETQYF
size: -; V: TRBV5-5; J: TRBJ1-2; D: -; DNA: TGTGCCAGCAGCCCTCAGAATAACTATGGCTACACCTTC; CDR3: CASSPQNNYGYTF
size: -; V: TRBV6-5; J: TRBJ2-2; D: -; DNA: TGTGCCATCTCTGGCGGGGTCAACACCGGGGAGCTGTTTTTT; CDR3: CAISGGVNTGELFF
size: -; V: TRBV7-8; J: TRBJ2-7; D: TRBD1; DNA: TGTGCCAGCAGCTCGTCCGGCAGGACAGGGAAGGCCTACGAGCAGTACTTC; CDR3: CASSSSGRTGKAYEQYF
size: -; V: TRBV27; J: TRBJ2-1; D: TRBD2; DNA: TGTGCCAGCAGTTTATATTCCGCGGGAGGGAACAATGAGCAGTTCTTC; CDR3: CASSLYSAGGNNEQFF
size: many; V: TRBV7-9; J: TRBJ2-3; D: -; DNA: TGTGCCAGCAGCTTAAGAATCCAGGTGTATAGCACAGATACGCAGTATTTT; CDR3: CASSLRIQVYSTDTQYF
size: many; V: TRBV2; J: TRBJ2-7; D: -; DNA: TGTGCCAGCAGCTTTCCCGACAGGCGGACCTACGAGCAGTACTTC; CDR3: CASSFPDRRTYEQYF
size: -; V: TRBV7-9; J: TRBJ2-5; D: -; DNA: TGTGCCAGCAGGGCGGGCGATACGGAGACCCAGTACTTC; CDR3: CASRAGDTETQYF
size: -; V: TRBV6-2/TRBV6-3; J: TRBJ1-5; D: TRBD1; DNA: TGTGCCAGCAGTTATGAGACAGGGACGGGTCAGCCCCAGCATTTT; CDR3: CASSYETGTGQPQHF
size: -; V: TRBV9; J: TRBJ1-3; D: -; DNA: TGTGCCAGCAGCGTAGGGGACATCTCTGGAAACACCATATATTTT; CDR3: CASSVGDISGNTIYF
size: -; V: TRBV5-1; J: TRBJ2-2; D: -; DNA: TGCGCCAGCAGAAATACTCAGGGCACCGGGGAGCTGTTTTTT; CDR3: CASRNTQGTGELFF
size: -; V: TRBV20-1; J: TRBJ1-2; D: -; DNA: TGCAGCGGGACTCGAGCCTATGGCTACACCTTC; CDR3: CSGTRAYGYTF
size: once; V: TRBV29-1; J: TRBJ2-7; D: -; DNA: TGCAGCGGTAGCGGGACAGGGTCGTCCGAGCAGTACTTC; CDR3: CSGSGTGSSEQYF
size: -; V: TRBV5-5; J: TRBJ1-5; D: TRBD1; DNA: TGTGCCAGCAGCACTTCCGACAGGGGGTGGCAGCCCCAGCATTTT; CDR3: CASSTSDRGWQPQHF
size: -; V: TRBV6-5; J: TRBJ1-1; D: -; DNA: TGTGCCAGCACCGAAACCGGGTGGTCTGAAGCTTTCTTT; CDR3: CASTETGWSEAFF
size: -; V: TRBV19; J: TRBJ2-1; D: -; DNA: TGTGCCAGTAGCGGCCTAGGGGATGAGCAGTTCTTC; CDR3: CASSGLGDEQFF
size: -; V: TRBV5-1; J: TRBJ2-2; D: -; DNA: TGCGCCAGCAGCTTGGGGGGAACTGCGGGCACCGGGGAGCTGTTTTTT; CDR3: CASSLGGTAGTGELFF
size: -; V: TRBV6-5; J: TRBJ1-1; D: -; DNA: TGTGCCAGCAGTTACTACCCCCAGGCGAACACTGAAGCTTTCTTT; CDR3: CASSYYPQANTEAFF
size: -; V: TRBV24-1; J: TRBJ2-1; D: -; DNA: TGTGCCACCAGTGATCCGGGGTCATGGGAGCAGTTCTTC; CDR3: CATSDPGSWEQFF
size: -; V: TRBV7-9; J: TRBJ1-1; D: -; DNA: TGTGCCAGCAGCATACAGGGTGAAGCTTTCTTT; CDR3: CASSIQGEAFF
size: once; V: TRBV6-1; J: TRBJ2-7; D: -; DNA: TGTGCCAGCAGTGAAGTGTTCGGCGGAACCTCCTACGAGCAGTACTTC; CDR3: CASSEVFGGTSYEQYF
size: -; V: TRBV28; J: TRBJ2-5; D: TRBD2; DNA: TGTGCCAGCAGTTGGACTAGCGGGAAAAGGGAGACCCAGTACTTC; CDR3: CASSWTSGKRETQYF
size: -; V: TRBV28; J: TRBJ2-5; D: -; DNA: TGTGCCAGCAGCCCCGGGGTCTACCAAGAGACCCAGTACTTC; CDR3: CASSPGVYQETQYF
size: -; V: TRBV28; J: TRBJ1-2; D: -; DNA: TGTGCCAGCACAGAGGGTATCTATGGCTACACCTTC; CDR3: CASTEGIYGYTF
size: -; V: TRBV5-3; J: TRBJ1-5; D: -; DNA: TGTGCCAGAAGCTTGAGCCAGGGAGGAGGCAATCAGCCCCAGCATTTT; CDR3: CARSLSQGGGNQPQHF
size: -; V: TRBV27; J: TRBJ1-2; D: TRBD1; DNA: TGTGCCAGCAGTTCACAGGGGTTTGGTGGCTACACCTTC; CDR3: CASSSQGFGGYTF
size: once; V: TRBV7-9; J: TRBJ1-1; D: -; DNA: TGTGCCAGCAGCTTAGAGGGGCGGATGAACACTGAAGCTTTCTTT; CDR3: CASSLEGRMNTEAFF
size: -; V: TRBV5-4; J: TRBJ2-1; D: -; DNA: TGTGCCAGCAGCTTGGATGCGCGGGCTGCCCCCAATGAGCAGTTCTTC; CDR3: CASSLDARAAPNEQFF
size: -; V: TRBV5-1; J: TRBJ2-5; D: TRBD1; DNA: TGCGCCAGCAGCTTGGGCTGGACAGGAGAAACGACCCAGTACTTC; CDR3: CASSLGWTGETTQYF
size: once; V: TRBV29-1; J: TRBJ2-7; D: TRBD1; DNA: TGCAGCGTTGTGACAGGGGGAGGTTACGAGCAGTACTTC; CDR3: CSVVTGGGYEQYF
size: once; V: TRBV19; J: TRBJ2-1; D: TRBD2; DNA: TGTGCCAGTTCCAATGCCCCTCTAGCGGGAGAGTTTGTTGAGCAGTTCTTC; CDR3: CASSNAPLAGEFVEQFF
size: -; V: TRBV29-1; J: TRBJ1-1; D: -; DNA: TGCAGCGTTGAAAGCGGCATGAACACTGAAGCTTTCTTT; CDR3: CSVESGMNTEAFF
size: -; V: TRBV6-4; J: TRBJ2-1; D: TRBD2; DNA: TGTGCCAGCAGTGACCGGACTAGCGGGAGTGGGGGTGAGCAGTTCTTC; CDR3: CASSDRTSGSGGEQFF
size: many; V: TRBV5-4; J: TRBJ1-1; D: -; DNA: TGTGCCAGCAGCTTGCCCGGGCAGGGGATGAACACTGAAGCTTTCTTT; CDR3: CASSLPGQGMNTEAFF
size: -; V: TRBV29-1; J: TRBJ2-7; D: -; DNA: TGCAGCGTTCTGGACAGCTCCTACGAGCAGTACTTC; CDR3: CSVLDSSYEQYF